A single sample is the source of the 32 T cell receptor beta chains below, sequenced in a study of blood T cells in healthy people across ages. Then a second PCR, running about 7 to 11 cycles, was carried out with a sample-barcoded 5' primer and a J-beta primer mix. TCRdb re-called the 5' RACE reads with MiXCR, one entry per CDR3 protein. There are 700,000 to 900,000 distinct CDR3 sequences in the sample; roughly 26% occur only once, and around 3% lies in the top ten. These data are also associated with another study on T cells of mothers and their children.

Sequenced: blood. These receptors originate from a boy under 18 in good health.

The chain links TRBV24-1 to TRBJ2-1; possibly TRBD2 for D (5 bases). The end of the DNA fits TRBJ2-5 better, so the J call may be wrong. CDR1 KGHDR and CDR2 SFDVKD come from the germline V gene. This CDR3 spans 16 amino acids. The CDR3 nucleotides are TGTGCCACCAGTGATCGTCGACGGGGTGGACAAGAGACCCAGTACTTC. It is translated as CATSDRRRGGQETQYF.

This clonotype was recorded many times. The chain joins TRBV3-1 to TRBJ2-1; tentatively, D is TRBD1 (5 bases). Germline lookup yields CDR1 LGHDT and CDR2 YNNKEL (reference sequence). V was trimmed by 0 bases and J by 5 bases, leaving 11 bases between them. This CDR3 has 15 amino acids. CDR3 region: CASSQDSPGHNEQFF. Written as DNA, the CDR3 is TGTGCCAGCAGCCAAGATTCCCCAGGGCACAATGAGCAGTTCTTC.

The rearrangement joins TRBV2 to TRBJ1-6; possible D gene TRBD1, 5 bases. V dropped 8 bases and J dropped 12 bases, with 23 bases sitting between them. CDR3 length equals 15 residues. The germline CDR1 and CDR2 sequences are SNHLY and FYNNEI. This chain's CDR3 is CASLSYGDLRLPLHF. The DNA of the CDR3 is TGTGCCAGCTTGTCTTATGGGGACCTACGCTTACCCCTCCACTTT.

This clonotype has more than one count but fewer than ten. CDR3 protein: CASSQDFARGKNIQYF. Written as DNA, the CDR3 is TGCGCCAGCAGCCAAGATTTCGCCAGGGGAAAAAACATTCAGTACTTC. The chain employs TRBV4-3 and TRBJ2-4, with D perhaps TRBD1 (6 bases). This CDR3 has 16 residues. CDR1 is LGHNA and CDR2 is YSLEER in the germline V gene. The V end was cut by 0 bases, the J end by 4 bases, with 13 bases between.

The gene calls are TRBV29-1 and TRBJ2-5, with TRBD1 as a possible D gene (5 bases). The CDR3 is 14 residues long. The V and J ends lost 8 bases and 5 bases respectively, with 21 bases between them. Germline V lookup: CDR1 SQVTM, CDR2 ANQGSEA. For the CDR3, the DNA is TGCAGCATAATCGACCGCAGGGTATCGGAGACCCAGTACTTC. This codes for CSIIDRRVSETQYF.

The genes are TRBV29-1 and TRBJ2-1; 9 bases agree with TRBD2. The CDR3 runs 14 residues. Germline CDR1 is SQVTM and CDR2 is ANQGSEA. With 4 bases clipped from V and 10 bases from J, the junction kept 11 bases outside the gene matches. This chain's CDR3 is CSVATAGGFGEQFF. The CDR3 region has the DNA TGCAGCGTTGCCACGGCGGGGGGGTTTGGGGAGCAGTTCTTC.

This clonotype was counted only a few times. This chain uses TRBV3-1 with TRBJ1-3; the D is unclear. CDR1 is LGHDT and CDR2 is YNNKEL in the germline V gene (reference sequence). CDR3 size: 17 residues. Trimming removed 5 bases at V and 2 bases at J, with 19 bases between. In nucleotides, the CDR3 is TGTGCCAGCAGCGGAACCGGGCCCCCAGCAGCTGGAAACACCATATATTTT. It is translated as CASSGTGPPAAGNTIYF. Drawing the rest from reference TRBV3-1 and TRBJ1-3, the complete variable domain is DTAVSQTPKYLVTQMGNDKSIKCEQNLGHDTMYWYKQDSKKFLKIMFSYNNKELIINETVPNRFSPKSPDKAHLNLHINSLELGDSAVYFCASSGTGPPAAGNTIYFGEGSWLTVV.

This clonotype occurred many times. CDR3 region: CASSDGPSQGGYEQYF. The DNA of the CDR3 is TGCGCCAGCAGTGATGGTCCCTCGCAGGGGGGCTACGAGCAGTACTTC. The chain is built from TRBV10-2 and TRBJ2-7; D possibly corresponds to TRBD1 (7 bases). The germline gives CDR1 WSHSY, CDR2 SAAADI. There are 16 residues in the CDR3. Trimming took 3 bases from V and 3 from J, leaving 18 bases between them.

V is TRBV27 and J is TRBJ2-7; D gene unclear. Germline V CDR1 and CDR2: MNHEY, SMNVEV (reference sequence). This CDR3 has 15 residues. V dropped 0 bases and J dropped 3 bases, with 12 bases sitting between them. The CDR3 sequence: CASSLSFPGIYEQYF. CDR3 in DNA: TGTGCCAGCAGTTTATCGTTTCCGGGTATCTACGAGCAGTACTTC.

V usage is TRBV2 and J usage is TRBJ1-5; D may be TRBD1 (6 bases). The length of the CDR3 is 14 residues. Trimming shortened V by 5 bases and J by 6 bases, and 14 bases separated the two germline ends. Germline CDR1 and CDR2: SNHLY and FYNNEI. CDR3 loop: CASSQTGLLQPQHF. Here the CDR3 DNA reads TGTGCCAGCAGTCAGACAGGTCTCCTTCAGCCCCAGCATTTT.

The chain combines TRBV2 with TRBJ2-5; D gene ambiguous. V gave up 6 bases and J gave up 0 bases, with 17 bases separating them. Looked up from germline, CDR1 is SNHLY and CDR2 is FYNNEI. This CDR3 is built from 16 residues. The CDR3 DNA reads TGTGCCAGCAGCCCCCAACCGACTGCGTACCAAGAGACCCAGTACTTC. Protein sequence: CASSPQPTAYQETQYF.

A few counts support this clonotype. This chain's CDR3 is CASRAGDEQYF. The CDR3 DNA follows: TGTGCCAGCAGGGCGGGGGACGAGCAGTACTTC. This rearrangement joins TRBV6-5 to TRBJ2-7, with 7 bases aligning to TRBD2. V shed 6 bases, J shed 5 bases, and the junction held 1 base outside the gene matches. The CDR3 loop spans 11 amino acids. CDR1 and CDR2 (germline): MNHEY, SVGAGI.

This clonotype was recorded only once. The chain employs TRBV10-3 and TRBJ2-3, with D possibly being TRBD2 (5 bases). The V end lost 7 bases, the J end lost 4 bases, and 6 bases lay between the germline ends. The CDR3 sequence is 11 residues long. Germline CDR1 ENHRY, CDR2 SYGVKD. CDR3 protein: CAIKAADTQYF. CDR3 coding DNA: TGTGCCATCAAAGCGGCAGATACGCAGTATTTT.

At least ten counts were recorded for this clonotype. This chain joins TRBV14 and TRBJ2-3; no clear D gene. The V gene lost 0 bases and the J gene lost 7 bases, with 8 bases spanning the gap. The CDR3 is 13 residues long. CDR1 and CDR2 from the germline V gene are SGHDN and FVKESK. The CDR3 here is CASSQDWGNTQYF. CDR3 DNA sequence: TGTGCCAGCAGCCAAGATTGGGGAAATACGCAGTATTTT.

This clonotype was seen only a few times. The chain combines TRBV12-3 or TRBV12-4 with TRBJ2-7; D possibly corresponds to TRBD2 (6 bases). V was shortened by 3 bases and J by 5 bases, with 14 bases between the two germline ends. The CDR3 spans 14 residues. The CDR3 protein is CASSFAQGGNEQYF. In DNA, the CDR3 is TGTGCCAGCAGTTTCGCCCAGGGAGGCAACGAGCAGTACTTC.

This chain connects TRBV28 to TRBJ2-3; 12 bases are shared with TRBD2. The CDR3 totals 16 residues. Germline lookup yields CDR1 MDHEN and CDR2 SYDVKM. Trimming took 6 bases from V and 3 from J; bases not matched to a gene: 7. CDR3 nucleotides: TGTGCCAGCAGGCAACCTAGCGGGGGGGCGACAGATACGCAGTATTTT. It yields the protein CASRQPSGGATDTQYF.

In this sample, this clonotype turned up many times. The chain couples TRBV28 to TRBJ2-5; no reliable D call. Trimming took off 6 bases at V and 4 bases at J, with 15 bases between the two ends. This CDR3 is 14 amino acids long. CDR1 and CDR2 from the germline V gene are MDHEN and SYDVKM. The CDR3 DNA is TGTGCCAGCAGCCAGAAGGTGGGGATAGAGACCCAGTACTTC. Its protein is CASSQKVGIETQYF.

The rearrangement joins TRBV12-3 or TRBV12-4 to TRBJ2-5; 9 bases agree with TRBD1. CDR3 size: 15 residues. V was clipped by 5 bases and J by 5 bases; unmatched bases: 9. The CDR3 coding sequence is TGTGCCAGCAGTCCTTGGACAGGGGATTGGGAGACCCAGTACTTC. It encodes CASSPWTGDWETQYF.

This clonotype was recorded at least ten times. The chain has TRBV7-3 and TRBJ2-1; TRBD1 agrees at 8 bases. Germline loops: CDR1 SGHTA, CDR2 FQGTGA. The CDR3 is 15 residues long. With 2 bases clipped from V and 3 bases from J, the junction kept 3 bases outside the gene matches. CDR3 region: CASSLDRGSYNEQFF. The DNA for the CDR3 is TGTGCCAGCAGCTTAGACAGGGGAAGCTACAATGAGCAGTTCTTC.

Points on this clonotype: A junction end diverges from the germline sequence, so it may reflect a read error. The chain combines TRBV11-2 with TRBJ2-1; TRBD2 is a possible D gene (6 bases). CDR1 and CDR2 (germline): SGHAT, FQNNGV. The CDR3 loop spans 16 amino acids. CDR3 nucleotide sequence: TGTACCAGCAGCTTAGGCGGGGACCCCGCCTACAATGAGCAGTTCTTC. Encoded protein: CTSSLGGDPAYNEQFF.

Here the CDR3 reads CSVEGRGTNYGYTF. As DNA, the CDR3 is TGCAGCGTTGAAGGGCGGGGAACTAACTATGGCTACACCTTC. This sequence joins TRBV29-1 and TRBJ1-2; unclear D gene. CDR1 is SQVTM and CDR2 is ANQGSEA in the germline V gene. The CDR3 consists of 14 residues. V shed 1 base and J shed 0 bases, with 9 bases lying between them. The full variable domain, its missing parts supplied by reference TRBV29-1 and TRBJ1-2, is SAVISQKPSRDICQRGTSLTIQCQVDSQVTMMFWYRQQPGQSLTLIATANQGSEATYESGFVIDKFPISRPNLTFSTLTVSNMSPEDSSIYLCSVEGRGTNYGYTFGSGTRLTVV.

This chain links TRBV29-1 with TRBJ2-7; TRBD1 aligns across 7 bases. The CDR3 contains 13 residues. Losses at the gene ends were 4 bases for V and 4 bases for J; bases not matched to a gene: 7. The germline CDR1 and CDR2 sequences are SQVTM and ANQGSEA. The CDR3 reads CSVVGQEDYEQYF. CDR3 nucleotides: TGCAGCGTTGTAGGACAGGAGGATTACGAGCAGTACTTC.

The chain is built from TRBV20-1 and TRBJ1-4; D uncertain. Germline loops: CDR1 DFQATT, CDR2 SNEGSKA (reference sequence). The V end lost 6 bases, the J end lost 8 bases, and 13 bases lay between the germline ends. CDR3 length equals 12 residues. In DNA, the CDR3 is TGCAGTGCGTCCAGTGAGGCCGAAAAACTGTTTTTT. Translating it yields CSASSEAEKLFF.

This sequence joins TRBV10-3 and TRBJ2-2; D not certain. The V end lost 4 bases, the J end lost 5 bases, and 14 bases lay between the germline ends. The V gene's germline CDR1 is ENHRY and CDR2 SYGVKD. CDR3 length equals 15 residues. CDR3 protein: CAISAEGPRTGELFF. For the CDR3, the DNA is TGTGCCATCAGTGCGGAAGGACCAAGAACCGGGGAGCTGTTTTTT.

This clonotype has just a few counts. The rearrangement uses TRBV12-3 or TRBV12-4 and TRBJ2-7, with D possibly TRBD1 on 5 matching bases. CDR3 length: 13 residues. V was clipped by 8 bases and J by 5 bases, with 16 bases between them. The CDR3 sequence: CASRGGRVNEQYF. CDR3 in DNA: TGTGCCAGCCGCGGTGGCAGGGTTAACGAGCAGTACTTC.

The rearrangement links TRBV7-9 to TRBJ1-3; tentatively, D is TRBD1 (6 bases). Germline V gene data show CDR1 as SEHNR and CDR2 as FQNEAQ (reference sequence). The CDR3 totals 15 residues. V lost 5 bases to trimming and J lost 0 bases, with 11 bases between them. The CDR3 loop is CASSVRGSSGNTIYF. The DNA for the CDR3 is TGTGCCAGCAGCGTAAGGGGGAGCTCTGGAAACACCATATATTTT.

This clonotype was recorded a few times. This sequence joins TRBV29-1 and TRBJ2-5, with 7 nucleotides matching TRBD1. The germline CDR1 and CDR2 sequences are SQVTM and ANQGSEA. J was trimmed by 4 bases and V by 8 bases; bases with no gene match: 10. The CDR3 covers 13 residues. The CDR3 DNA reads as TGCAGCATACGTGCTGCAGGGGGAGAGACCCAGTACTTC. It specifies CSIRAAGGETQYF.

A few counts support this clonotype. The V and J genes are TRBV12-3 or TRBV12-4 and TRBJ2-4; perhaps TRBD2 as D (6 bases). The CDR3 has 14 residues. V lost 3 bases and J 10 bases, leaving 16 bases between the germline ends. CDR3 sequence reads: CASSFGGILSIQYF. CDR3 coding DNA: TGTGCCAGCAGTTTTGGAGGGATTCTTAGTATTCAGTACTTC.

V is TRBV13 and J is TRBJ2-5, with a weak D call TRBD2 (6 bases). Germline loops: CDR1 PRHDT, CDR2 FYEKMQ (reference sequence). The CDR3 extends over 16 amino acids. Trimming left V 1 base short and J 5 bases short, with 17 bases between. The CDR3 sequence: CASSLARDSRRETQYF. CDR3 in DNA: TGTGCCAGCAGCTTAGCCCGGGACTCCCGGAGGGAGACCCAGTACTTC.

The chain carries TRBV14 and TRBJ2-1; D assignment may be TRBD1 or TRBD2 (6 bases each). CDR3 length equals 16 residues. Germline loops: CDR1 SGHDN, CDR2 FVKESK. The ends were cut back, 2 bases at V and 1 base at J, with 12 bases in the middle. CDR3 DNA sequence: TGTGCCAGCAGCCAATTCATAGGGGGGTCCTACAATGAGCAGTTCTTC. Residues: CASSQFIGGSYNEQFF.

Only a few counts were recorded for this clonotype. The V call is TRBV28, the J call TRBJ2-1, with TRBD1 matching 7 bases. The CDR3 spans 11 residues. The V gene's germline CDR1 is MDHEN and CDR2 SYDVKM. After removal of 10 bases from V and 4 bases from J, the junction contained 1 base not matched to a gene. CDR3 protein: CATTGYNEQFF. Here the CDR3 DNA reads TGTGCCACGACAGGGTACAATGAGCAGTTCTTC.

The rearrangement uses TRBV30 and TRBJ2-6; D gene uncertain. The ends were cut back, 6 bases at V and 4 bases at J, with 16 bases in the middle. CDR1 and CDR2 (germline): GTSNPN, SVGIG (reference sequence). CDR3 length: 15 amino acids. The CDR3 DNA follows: TGTGCCTGCGGATCTAGGCGGTCCGGGGCCAACGTCCTGACTTTC. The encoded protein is CACGSRRSGANVLTF.